One and the same sample provided the 27 T cell receptor beta chains below, sequenced in a study of T-cell reconstitution after alpha-beta-depleted transplantation in children. Unique molecular identifiers were incorporated when the TCRbeta library was constructed. TCRdb fed the PCR reads into MiXCR, producing one record per CDR3 protein. The sample has 95,000 to 150,000 distinct CDR3 sequences; 23% are singletons. Sequencing used PBMCs, mostly from graft donor cells, obtained 180 days after TCRalphabeta/CD19-depleted stem cell transplant. The receptors come from a male patient between 2 and 15 years old who had a stem cell transplant for chronic granulomatous disease, so the T cells may come from the graft donor.

This clonotype showed up many times. The chain recombines TRBV6-1 with TRBJ2-7; 14 bases align to TRBD2. This CDR3 has 17 residues. Germline CDR1 is MNHNS and CDR2 is SASEGT. J was trimmed by 2 bases and V by 7 bases; bases with no gene match: 10. The CDR3 DNA follows: TGTGCCAGCACCCCGGGACTAGCGGGAGTACTAACCTACGAGCAGTACTTC. It specifies CASTPGLAGVLTYEQYF.

The chain carries TRBV10-2 and TRBJ1-1; 7 bases fit TRBD1. The CDR3 extends over 17 amino acids. CDR1 and CDR2 from the germline V gene are WSHSY and SAAADI. Trimming removed 6 bases from V and 0 bases from J; junction bases left unmatched: 13. The CDR3 nucleotides read TGCGCCAGCAGCAGAAGTAGGGGGCAGGGCATGAACACTGAAGCTTTCTTT. Translated, it gives CASSRSRGQGMNTEAFF.

This clonotype occurred a few times. The V call is TRBV27, the J call TRBJ2-5, with 9 bases fitting TRBD2. With 3 bases clipped from V and 4 bases from J, the junction kept 3 bases outside the gene matches. The CDR3 length is 14 residues. CDR1 is MNHEY and CDR2 is SMNVEV in the germline V gene (reference sequence). The CDR3 protein is CASSLTSGRETQYF. The CDR3, as DNA: TGTGCCAGCAGTTTGACTAGCGGCCGAGAGACCCAGTACTTC.

This clonotype was detected ten times or more. In nucleotides, the CDR3 is TGCAGTGCTGGACTAGCGGGAGTTCGTTACGAGCAGTACTTC. Translating gives CSAGLAGVRYEQYF. The gene calls are TRBV20-1 and TRBJ2-7; 13 bases fit TRBD2. Trimming removed 5 bases from V and 4 bases from J; junction bases left unmatched: 5. The CDR3 totals 14 residues. Germline values: CDR1 DFQATT, CDR2 SNEGSKA (reference sequence).

At least ten counts were recorded for this clonotype. This sequence joins TRBV28 and TRBJ2-1, with 11 bases that match TRBD2. Germline V lookup: CDR1 MDHEN, CDR2 SYDVKM. This CDR3 region has 16 residues. With V trimmed by 7 bases and J by 5 bases, 10 bases remained unmatched. CDR3 nucleotides: TGTGCCAGCACCGGGGGGACTAGCGGACGTCACAATGAGCAGTTCTTC. Residues: CASTGGTSGRHNEQFF.

This clonotype showed up many times. The chain combines TRBV4-2 with TRBJ2-5; D gene uncertain. With 0 bases removed from V and 10 bases from J, the gap between germline ends came to 6 bases. The CDR3 has 11 amino acids. CDR1 LGHNA and CDR2 YNFKEQ come from the germline V gene. CDR3 sequence: CASSQDAIQYF. CDR3 DNA sequence: TGTGCCAGCAGCCAAGATGCAATCCAGTACTTC.

This clonotype showed up just a few times. The CDR3 DNA sequence: TGTGCCAGCAGCGGAGTGCGCCCCCCGGGGGATGAGCAGTTCTTC. Amino acid sequence: CASSGVRPPGDEQFF. The chain couples TRBV9 to TRBJ2-1; D perhaps matches TRBD2 (6 bases). Looked up from germline, CDR1 is SGDLS and CDR2 is YYNGEE. The ends were cut back, 3 bases at V and 8 bases at J, with 18 bases in the middle. The CDR3 is 15 residues long.

This clonotype has only a few counts. The chain links TRBV9 to TRBJ2-7, with TRBD2 matching over 11 bases. CDR3 length: 15 residues. The junction had 4 bases not matched to a gene; V was cut back by 0 bases and J by 5 bases. Germline lookup yields CDR1 SGDLS and CDR2 YYNGEE. CDR3 DNA sequence: TGTGCCAGCAGCGTAGTAGCGGGAGGGGGAAACGAGCAGTACTTC. Translated, it gives CASSVVAGGGNEQYF. Based on the CDR3 plus reference TRBV9 and TRBJ2-7, the full variable domain is DSGVTQTPKHLITATGQRVTLRCSPRSGDLSVYWYQQSLDQGLQFLIQYYNGEERAKGNILERFSAQQFPDLHSELNLSSLELGDSALYFCASSVVAGGGNEQYFGPGTRLTVT.

This clonotype came up many times. This rearrangement joins TRBV9 to TRBJ1-1; the D gene is possibly TRBD1 (5 bases). V was cut by 0 bases and J by 1 base, with 7 bases left in between. This CDR3 has 14 residues. The germline CDR1 and CDR2 sequences are SGDLS and YYNGEE. For the CDR3, the DNA is TGTGCCAGCAGCGTAGTGACAGAGAACACTGAAGCTTTCTTT. Protein product: CASSVVTENTEAFF.

This clonotype was detected a few times. The chain has TRBV5-6 and TRBJ1-2; 8 bases match TRBD1. V lost 3 bases to trimming and J lost 3 bases; unmatched junction nucleotides: 7. Germline loops: CDR1 SGHDT, CDR2 YYEEEE. The CDR3 covers 15 residues. The CDR3 sequence: CASSYLTGDYYGYTF. As DNA, the CDR3 is TGTGCCAGCAGCTATTTGACAGGGGACTACTATGGCTACACCTTC.

This clonotype has at least ten counts. The rearrangement uses TRBV5-1 and TRBJ2-1; D call uncertain. The CDR3 covers 14 residues. Trimming took off 4 bases at V and 4 bases at J, with 12 bases between the two ends. From germline, CDR1 is SGHRS and CDR2 YFSETQ. CDR3 bases: TGCGCCAGCAGCCCATGGACGGAATACAATGAGCAGTTCTTC. Encoded protein: CASSPWTEYNEQFF.

This clonotype was detected many times. V is TRBV29-1 and J is TRBJ2-1, with D perhaps TRBD2 (6 bases). The CDR3 is made up of 15 amino acids. The V gene's germline CDR1 is SQVTM and CDR2 ANQGSEA. V dropped 5 bases and J dropped 7 bases, with 21 bases sitting between them. CDR3 DNA: TGCAGCGTTCAAGGCTGGGCGGGATACGGTAATGAGCAGTTCTTC. Translating gives CSVQGWAGYGNEQFF.

This clonotype was counted many times. V gene TRBV5-1 combines with J gene TRBJ2-6; TRBD1 matches at 11 bases. With V trimmed by 4 bases and J by 0 bases, 9 bases remained unmatched. Germline loops: CDR1 SGHRS, CDR2 YFSETQ. This CDR3 comprises 19 residues. Written as DNA, the CDR3 is TGCGCCAGCAGCAGGGACAGGGGGAAGGCGGTCTCTGGGGCCAACGTCCTGACTTTC. It is translated as CASSRDRGKAVSGANVLTF.

J is TRBJ2-7 and V is TRBV20-1; 10 bases fit TRBD2. V shed 3 bases, J shed 3 bases, and the junction held 5 bases outside the gene matches. From germline, CDR1 is DFQATT and CDR2 SNEGSKA (reference sequence). The CDR3 has 14 amino acids. As DNA, the CDR3 is TGCAGTGCTAGGGCGACTAGCGGGTTCTACGAGCAGTACTTC. This encodes CSARATSGFYEQYF.

V gene TRBV12-3 or TRBV12-4 combines with J gene TRBJ2-7; 10 bases map to TRBD2. After removal of 5 bases from V and 1 base from J, the junction contained 11 bases not matched to a gene. This CDR3 is 17 amino acids long. CDR3 amino acids: CASSPLSGRAGSYEQYF. Here the CDR3 DNA reads TGTGCCAGCAGTCCCCTCAGCGGGAGGGCCGGATCCTACGAGCAGTACTTC.

This clonotype was found once. V is TRBV5-6 and J is TRBJ1-1; D possibly corresponds to TRBD1 (5 bases). This CDR3 has 16 residues. Germline V gives CDR1 SGHDT, CDR2 YYEEEE. Trimming removed 4 bases at V and 2 bases at J, with 18 bases between. CDR3 in DNA: TGTGCCAGCAGCGGGCTCGGGGCAGGCGAAAACACTGAAGCTTTCTTT. Translation: CASSGLGAGENTEAFF. The whole variable domain, filled in from reference TRBV5-6 and TRBJ1-1, reads DAGVTQSPTHLIKTRGQQVTLRCSPKSGHDTVSWYQQALGQGPQFIFQYYEEEERQRGNFPDRFSGHQFPNYSSELNVNALLLGDSALYLCASSGLGAGENTEAFFGQGTRLTVV.

The J gene is TRBJ2-1, the V gene TRBV29-1; D is uncertain. Germline CDR1 reads SQVTM; CDR2 reads ANQGSEA. This CDR3 contains 13 residues. V was shortened by 0 bases and J by 7 bases, with 10 bases between the two germline ends. The CDR3 DNA reads as TGCAGCGTTGAAGATCTTTCGCGTAATGAGCAGTTCTTC. This translates into CSVEDLSRNEQFF.

This clonotype was seen repeatedly, ten times or more. The chain has TRBV5-1 and TRBJ2-4; tentative D call: TRBD2 (6 bases). Per the germline V gene, CDR1 is SGHRS and CDR2 is YFSETQ. Trimming removed 6 bases from V and 0 bases from J, with 13 bases in between. The CDR3 totals 15 residues. The CDR3 region has the DNA TGCGCCAGCACCCCGGGGGATTTAGCCAAAAACATTCAGTACTTC. This sequence encodes CASTPGDLAKNIQYF.

The chain recombines TRBV5-1 with TRBJ2-4; D is unresolved. Between the trimmed V and J ends, which lost 0 bases and 0 bases, there was a span of 7 bases. This CDR3 is 15 amino acids long. CDR1 SGHRS and CDR2 YFSETQ come from the germline V gene. The CDR3 DNA follows: TGCGCCAGCAGCTTGGACAGTTCAGCCAAAAACATTCAGTACTTC. It codes for CASSLDSSAKNIQYF. The full variable domain, in which reference TRBV5-1 and TRBJ2-4 provide the parts outside the CDR3, is KAGVTQTPRYLIKTRGQQVTLSCSPISGHRSVSWYQQTPGQGLQFLFEYFSETQRNKGNFPGRFSGRQFSNSRSEMNVSTLELGDSALYLCASSLDSSAKNIQYFGAGTRLSVL.

This clonotype was counted many times. J is TRBJ1-1 and V is TRBV20-1, with unresolved D. V gave up 5 bases and J gave up 4 bases, with 14 bases separating them. The CDR3 consists of 13 residues. The germline V gene has CDR1 DFQATT and CDR2 SNEGSKA (reference sequence). This CDR3 is CSARLNSGTEAFF. The CDR3 DNA reads TGCAGTGCTCGGCTTAATTCGGGCACTGAAGCTTTCTTT.

This clonotype was seen many times. The gene calls are TRBV7-2 and TRBJ2-2; 8 bases are shared with TRBD2. The CDR3 consists of 16 residues. Germline V CDR1 and CDR2: SGHTA, FQGNSA. V was clipped by 5 bases and J by 4 bases; unmatched bases: 9. CDR3 amino acids: CASSPSGGQITGELFF. The CDR3 DNA sequence: TGTGCCAGCAGCCCCTCGGGGGGGCAAATCACCGGGGAGCTGTTTTTT.

This clonotype was counted a few times. The chain employs TRBV13 and TRBJ2-7; D might be TRBD1 or TRBD2, each matching 5 bases. The germline V gene has CDR1 PRHDT and CDR2 FYEKMQ (reference sequence). V was trimmed by 5 bases and J by 3 bases, leaving 11 bases between them. The CDR3 loop spans 13 amino acids. CDR3 amino acids: CASSRDGFYEQYF. DNA of the CDR3: TGTGCCAGCAGCCGGGACGGATTCTACGAGCAGTACTTC.

The chain has TRBV5-1 and TRBJ2-7; 9 positions match TRBD2. V shed 0 bases and J 2 bases; nucleotides not matched to a gene: 3. The CDR3 extends over 15 amino acids. Germline V CDR1 and CDR2: SGHRS, YFSETQ. DNA for the CDR3: TGCGCCAGCAGCTTGGTTTCTAGCGGGACCTACGAGCAGTACTTC. This sequence encodes CASSLVSSGTYEQYF.

The chain is built from TRBV7-8 and TRBJ2-7, with unresolved D. CDR1 is SGHVS and CDR2 is FQNEAQ in the germline V gene. Trimming left V 1 base short and J 0 bases short, with 19 bases between. The CDR3 contains 18 residues. The CDR3 region has the DNA TGTGCCAGCAGCTTAGGAATGTTGTCATGGGCAGACTCCTACGAGCAGTACTTC. Amino acid sequence: CASSLGMLSWADSYEQYF.

In this sample, this clonotype turned up many times. The chain links TRBV20-1 to TRBJ1-6; 10 positions agree with TRBD1. This CDR3 contains 19 residues. Germline trimming cut 5 bases from V and 1 base from J; bases unmatched to any gene: 14. Germline V gives CDR1 DFQATT, CDR2 SNEGSKA (reference sequence). The CDR3 loop is CSAHKSRQGAGSYNSPLHF. Here the CDR3 DNA reads TGCAGTGCTCATAAATCCAGACAGGGGGCGGGGTCCTATAATTCACCCCTCCACTTT.

There are a few counts of this clonotype. The chain joins TRBV9 to TRBJ2-2, with D possibly matching TRBD2 (5 bases). CDR1 is SGDLS and CDR2 is YYNGEE in the germline V gene. The CDR3 totals 15 residues. Trimming took off 0 bases at V and 7 bases at J, with 13 bases between the two ends. The CDR3 spells CASSVGSVPVGELFF. Here the CDR3 DNA reads TGTGCCAGCAGCGTAGGTAGCGTCCCGGTCGGGGAGCTGTTTTTT.

This clonotype was recorded many times. This chain joins TRBV18 and TRBJ2-3; maybe TRBD1 (5 bases). Trimming cost V 6 bases and J 3 bases, with 10 bases left between them. Per the germline V gene, CDR1 is KGHSH and CDR2 is LQKENI. The CDR3 has 13 amino acids. CDR3 protein: CASSRDETDTQYF. In DNA, the CDR3 is TGTGCCAGCTCCAGGGATGAAACAGATACGCAGTATTTT. Full variable domain (remainder filled in from reference TRBV18 and TRBJ2-3): NAGVMQNPRHLVRRRGQEARLRCSPMKGHSHVYWYRQLPEEGLKFMVYLQKENIIDESGMPKERFSAEFPKEGPSILRIQQVVRGDSAAYFCASSRDETDTQYFGPGTRLTVL.